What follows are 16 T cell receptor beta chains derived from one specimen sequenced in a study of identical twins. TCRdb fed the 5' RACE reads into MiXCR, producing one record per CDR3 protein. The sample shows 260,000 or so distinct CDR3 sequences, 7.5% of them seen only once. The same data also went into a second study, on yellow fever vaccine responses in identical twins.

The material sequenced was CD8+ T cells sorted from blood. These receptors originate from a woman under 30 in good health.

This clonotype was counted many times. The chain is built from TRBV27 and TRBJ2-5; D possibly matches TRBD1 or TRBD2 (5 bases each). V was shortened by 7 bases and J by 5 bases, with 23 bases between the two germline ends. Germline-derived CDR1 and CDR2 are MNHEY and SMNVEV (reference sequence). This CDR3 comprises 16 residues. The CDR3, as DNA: TGTGCCAGCACCGCCCTCGGGGACCTAGGTGTGGAGACCCAGTACTTC. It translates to CASTALGDLGVETQYF.

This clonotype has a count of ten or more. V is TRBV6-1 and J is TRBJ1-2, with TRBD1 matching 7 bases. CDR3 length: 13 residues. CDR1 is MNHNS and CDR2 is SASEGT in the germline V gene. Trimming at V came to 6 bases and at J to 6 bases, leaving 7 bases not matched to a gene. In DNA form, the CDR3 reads TGTGCCAGCAGAAGCGACAGGGTCCATGGCTACACCTTC. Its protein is CASRSDRVHGYTF.

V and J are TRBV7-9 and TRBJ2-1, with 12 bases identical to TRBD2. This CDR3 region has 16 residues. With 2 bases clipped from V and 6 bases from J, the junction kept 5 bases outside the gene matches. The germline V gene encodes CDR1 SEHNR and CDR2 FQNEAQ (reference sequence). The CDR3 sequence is CASSLISSGGGNEQFF. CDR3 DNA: TGTGCCAGCAGCTTAATCTCTAGCGGGGGGGGCAATGAGCAGTTCTTC. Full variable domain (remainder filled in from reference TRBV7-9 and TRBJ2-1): DTGVSQNPRHKITKRGQNVTFRCDPISEHNRLYWYRQTLGQGPEFLTYFQNEAQLEKSRLLSDRFSAERPKGSFSTLEIQRTEQGDSAMYLCASSLISSGGGNEQFFGPGTRLTVL.

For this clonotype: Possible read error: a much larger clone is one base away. The DNA for the CDR3 is TGCAGCATTGCCGCGACAAATTACGAGCAGTACTTC. This encodes CSIAATNYEQYF. J is TRBJ2-7 and V is TRBV29-1; D unclear. The CDR3 sequence is 12 residues long. Per the germline V gene, CDR1 is SQVTM and CDR2 is ANQGSEA. V dropped 8 bases and J dropped 4 bases, with 15 bases sitting between them.

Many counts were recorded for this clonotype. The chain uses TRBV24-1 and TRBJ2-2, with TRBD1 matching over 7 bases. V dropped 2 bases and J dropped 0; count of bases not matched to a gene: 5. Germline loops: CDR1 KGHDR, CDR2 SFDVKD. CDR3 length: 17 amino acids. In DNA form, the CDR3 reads TGTGCCACCAGTGATTCTGCAGGGGGAGCGAACACCGGGGAGCTGTTTTTT. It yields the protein CATSDSAGGANTGELFF.

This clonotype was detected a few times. CDR3 in DNA: TGTGCCAGCAGCACTTGGACAGGTCCCGGGGAGCTGTTTTTT. It codes for CASSTWTGPGELFF. This chain uses TRBV7-8 with TRBJ2-2; 7 bases agree with TRBD1. The germline V gene has CDR1 SGHVS and CDR2 FQNEAQ. The V gene end was trimmed by 5 bases and the J gene end by 6 bases; junction bases not matched to a gene: 6. The CDR3 is made up of 14 amino acids.

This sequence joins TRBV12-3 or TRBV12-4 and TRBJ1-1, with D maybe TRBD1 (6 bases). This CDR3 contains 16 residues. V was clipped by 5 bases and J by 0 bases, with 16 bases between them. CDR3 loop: CASSPLGQPMNTEAFF. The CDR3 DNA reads TGTGCCAGCAGTCCCCTAGGACAGCCTATGAACACTGAAGCTTTCTTT.

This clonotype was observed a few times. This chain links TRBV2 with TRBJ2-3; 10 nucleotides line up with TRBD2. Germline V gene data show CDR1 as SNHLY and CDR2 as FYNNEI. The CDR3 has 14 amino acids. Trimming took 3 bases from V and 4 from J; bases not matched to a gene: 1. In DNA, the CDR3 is TGTGCCAGCAGTGATGGGACTAGCGCAGATACGCAGTATTTT. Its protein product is CASSDGTSADTQYF.

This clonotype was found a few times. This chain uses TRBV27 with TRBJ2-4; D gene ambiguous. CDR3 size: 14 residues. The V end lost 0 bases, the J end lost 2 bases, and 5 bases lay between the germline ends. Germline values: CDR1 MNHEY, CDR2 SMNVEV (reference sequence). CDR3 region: CASSLSGTKNIQYF. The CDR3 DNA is TGTGCCAGCAGTTTATCAGGGACCAAAAACATTCAGTACTTC.

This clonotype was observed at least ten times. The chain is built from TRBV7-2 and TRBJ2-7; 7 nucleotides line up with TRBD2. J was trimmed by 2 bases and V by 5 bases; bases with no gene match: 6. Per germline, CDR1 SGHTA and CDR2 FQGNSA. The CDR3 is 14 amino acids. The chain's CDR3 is CASSPAGRTYEQYF. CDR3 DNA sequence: TGTGCCAGCAGCCCAGCGGGACGGACCTACGAGCAGTACTTC.

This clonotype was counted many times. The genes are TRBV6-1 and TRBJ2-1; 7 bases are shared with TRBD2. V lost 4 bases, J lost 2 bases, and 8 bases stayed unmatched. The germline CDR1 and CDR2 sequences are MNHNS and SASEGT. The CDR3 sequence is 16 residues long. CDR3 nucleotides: TGTGCCAGCAGTGCCTTCGGCGGGAGCCCCTACAATGAGCAGTTCTTC. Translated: CASSAFGGSPYNEQFF.

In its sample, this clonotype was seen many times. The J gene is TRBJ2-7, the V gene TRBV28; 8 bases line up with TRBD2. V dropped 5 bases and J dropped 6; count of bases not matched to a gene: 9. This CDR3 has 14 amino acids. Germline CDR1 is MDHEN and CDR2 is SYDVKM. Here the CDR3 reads CASSQPGLGVEQYF. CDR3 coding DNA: TGTGCCAGCAGTCAACCGGGACTAGGGGTCGAGCAGTACTTC.

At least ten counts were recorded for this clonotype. CDR3 region: CASSLSKAASQETQYF. In DNA form, the CDR3 reads TGTGCCAGCAGCCTATCTAAAGCGGCATCCCAAGAGACCCAGTACTTC. This chain connects TRBV7-8 to TRBJ2-5; D is perhaps TRBD2 (5 bases). Trimming shortened V by 5 bases and J by 1 base, and 17 bases separated the two germline ends. This CDR3 has 16 residues. Germline CDR1 SGHVS, CDR2 FQNEAQ.

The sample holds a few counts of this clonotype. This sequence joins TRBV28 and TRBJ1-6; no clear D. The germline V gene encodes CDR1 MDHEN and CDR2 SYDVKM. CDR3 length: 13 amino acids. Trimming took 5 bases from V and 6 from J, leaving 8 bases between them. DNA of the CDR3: TGTGCCAGCAGTGGGAACAGTAATTCACCCCTCCACTTT. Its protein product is CASSGNSNSPLHF.

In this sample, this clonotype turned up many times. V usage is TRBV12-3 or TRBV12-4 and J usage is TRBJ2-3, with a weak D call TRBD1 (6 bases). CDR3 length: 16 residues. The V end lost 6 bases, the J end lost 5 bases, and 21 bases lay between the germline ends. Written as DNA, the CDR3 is TGTGCCAGCAGCATCCCGGGACACCGAGGGATAGATACGCAGTATTTT. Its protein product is CASSIPGHRGIDTQYF.

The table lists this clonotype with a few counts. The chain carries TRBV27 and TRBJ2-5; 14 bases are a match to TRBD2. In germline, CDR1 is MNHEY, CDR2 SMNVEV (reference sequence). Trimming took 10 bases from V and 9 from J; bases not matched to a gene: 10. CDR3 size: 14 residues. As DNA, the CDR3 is TGTGCCACTTCCGGACTAGCGGGAGGTTTGGCCCAGTACTTC. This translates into CATSGLAGGLAQYF.